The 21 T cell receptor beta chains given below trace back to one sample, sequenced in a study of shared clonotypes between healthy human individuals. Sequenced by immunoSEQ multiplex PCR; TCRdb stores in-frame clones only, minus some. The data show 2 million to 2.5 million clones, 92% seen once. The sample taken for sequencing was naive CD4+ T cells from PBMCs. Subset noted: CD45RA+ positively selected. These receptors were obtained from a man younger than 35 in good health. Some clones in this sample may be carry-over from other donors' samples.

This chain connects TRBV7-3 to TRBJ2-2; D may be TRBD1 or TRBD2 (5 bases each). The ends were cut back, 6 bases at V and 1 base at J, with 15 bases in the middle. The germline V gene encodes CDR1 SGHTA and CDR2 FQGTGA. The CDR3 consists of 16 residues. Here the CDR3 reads CASRRPGPQNTGELFF. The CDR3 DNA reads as TGTGCCAGCAGGCGTCCGGGACCTCAGAACACCGGGGAGCTGTTTTTT.

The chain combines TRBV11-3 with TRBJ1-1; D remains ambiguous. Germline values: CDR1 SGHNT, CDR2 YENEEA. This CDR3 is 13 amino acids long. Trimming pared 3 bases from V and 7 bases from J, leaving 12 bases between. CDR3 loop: CASSLVGGGEAFF. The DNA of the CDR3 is TGTGCCAGCAGCTTGGTGGGAGGTGGTGAAGCTTTCTTT. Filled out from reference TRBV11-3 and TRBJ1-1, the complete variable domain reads EAGVVQSPRYKIIEKKQPVAFWCNPISGHNTLYWYLQNLGQGPELLIRYENEEAVDDSQLPKDRFSAERLKGVDSTLKIQPAELGDSAVYLCASSLVGGGEAFFGQGTRLTVV.

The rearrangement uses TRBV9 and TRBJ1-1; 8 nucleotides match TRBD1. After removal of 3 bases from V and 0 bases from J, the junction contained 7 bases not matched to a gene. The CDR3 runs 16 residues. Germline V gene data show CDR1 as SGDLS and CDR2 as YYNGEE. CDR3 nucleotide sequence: TGTGCCAGCAGCGAGGGCAGGGGGCCGATGAACACTGAAGCTTTCTTT. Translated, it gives CASSEGRGPMNTEAFF. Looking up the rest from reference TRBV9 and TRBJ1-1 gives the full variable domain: DSGVTQTPKHLITATGQRVTLRCSPRSGDLSVYWYQQSLDQGLQFLIQYYNGEERAKGNILERFSAQQFPDLHSELNLSSLELGDSALYFCASSEGRGPMNTEAFFGQGTRLTVV.

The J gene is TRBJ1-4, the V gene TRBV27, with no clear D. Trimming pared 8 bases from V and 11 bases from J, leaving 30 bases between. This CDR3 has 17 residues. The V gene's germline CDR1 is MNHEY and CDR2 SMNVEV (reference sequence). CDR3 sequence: CASSDGSRIAQDGKLFF. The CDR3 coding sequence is TGTGCCAGCTCTGACGGGAGCCGAATAGCTCAGGACGGGAAACTGTTTTTT.

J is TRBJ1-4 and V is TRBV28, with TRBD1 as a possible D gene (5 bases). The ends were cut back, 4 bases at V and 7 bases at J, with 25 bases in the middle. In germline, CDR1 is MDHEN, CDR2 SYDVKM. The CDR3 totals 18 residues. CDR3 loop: CASSSLHTRGEGIEKLFF. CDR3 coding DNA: TGTGCCAGCAGTTCACTACATACAAGGGGAGAGGGGATTGAAAAACTGTTTTTT.

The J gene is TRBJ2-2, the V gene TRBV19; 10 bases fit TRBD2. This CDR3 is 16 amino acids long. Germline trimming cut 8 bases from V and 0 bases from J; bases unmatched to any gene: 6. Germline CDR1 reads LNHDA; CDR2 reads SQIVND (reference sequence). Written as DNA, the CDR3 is TGTGCCAGTTCTCGGACTAGCGGTCCGAACACCGGGGAGCTGTTTTTT. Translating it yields CASSRTSGPNTGELFF. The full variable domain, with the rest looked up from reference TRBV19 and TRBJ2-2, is DGGITQSPKYLFRKEGQNVTLSCEQNLNHDAMYWYRQDPGQGLRLIYYSQIVNDFQKGDIAEGYSVSREKKESFPLTVTSAQKNPTAFYLCASSRTSGPNTGELFFGEGSRLTVL.

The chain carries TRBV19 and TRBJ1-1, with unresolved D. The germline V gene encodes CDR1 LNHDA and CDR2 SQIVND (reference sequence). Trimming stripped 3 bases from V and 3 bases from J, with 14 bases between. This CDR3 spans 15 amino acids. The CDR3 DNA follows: TGTGCCAGTAGTATTTTGGAATCCGACTACACTGAAGCTTTCTTT. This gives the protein CASSILESDYTEAFF. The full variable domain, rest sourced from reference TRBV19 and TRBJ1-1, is DGGITQSPKYLFRKEGQNVTLSCEQNLNHDAMYWYRQDPGQGLRLIYYSQIVNDFQKGDIAEGYSVSREKKESFPLTVTSAQKNPTAFYLCASSILESDYTEAFFGQGTRLTVV.

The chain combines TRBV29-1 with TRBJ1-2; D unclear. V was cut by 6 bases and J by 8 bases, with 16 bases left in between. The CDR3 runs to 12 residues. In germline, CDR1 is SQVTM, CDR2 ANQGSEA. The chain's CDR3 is CSVTHLGSGYTF. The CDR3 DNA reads TGCAGCGTCACACATTTAGGGAGCGGCTACACCTTC.

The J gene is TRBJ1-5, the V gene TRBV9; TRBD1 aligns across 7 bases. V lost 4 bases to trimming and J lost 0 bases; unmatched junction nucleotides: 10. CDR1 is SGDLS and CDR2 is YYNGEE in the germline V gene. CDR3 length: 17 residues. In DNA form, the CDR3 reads TGTGCCAGCAGCCCGGGACAGACAATTGATAGCAATCAGCCCCAGCATTTT. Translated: CASSPGQTIDSNQPQHF.

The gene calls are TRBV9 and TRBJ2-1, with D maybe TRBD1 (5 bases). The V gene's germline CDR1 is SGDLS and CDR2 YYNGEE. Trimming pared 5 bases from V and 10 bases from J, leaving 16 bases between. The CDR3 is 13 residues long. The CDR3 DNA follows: TGTGCCAGCAGTCCCAGGGAATCTGGGGAGCAGTTCTTC. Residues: CASSPRESGEQFF.

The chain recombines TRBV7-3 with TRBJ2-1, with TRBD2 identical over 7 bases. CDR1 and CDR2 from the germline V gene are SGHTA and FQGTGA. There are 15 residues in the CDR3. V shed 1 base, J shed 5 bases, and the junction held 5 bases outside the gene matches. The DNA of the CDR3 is TGTGCCAGCAGCTTAAGGGCTAGCGGACACAATGAGCAGTTCTTC. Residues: CASSLRASGHNEQFF.

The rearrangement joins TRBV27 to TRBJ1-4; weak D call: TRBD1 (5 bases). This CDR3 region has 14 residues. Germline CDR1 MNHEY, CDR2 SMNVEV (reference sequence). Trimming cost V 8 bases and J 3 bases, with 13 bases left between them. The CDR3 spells CASGTQQPNEKLFF. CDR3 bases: TGTGCCAGCGGGACCCAGCAGCCTAATGAAAAACTGTTTTTT. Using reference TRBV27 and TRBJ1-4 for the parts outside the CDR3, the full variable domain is EAQVTQNPRYLITVTGKKLTVTCSQNMNHEYMSWYRQDPGLGLRQIYYSMNVEVTDKGDVPEGYKVSRKEKRNFPLILESPSPNQTSLYFCASGTQQPNEKLFFGSGTQLSVL.

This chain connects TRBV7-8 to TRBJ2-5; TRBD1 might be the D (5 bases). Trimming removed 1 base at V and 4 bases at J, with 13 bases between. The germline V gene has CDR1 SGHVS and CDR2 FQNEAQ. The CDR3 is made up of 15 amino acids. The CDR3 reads CASSLVGSRGETQYF. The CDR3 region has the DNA TGTGCCAGCAGCTTAGTAGGCTCAAGGGGAGAGACCCAGTACTTC.

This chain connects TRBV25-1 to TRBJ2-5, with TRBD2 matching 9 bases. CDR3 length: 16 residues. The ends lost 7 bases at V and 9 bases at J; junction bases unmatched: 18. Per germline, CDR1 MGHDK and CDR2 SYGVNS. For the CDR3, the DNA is TGTGCCAGCACCCCAGGAGGGGCAGCGGGAGGTGGGTCCCAGTACTTC. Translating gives CASTPGGAAGGGSQYF.

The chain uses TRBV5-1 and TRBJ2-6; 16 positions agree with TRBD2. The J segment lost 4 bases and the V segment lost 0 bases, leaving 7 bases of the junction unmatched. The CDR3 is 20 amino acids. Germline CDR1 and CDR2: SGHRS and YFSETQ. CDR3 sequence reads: CASSLVGTSGRASGANVLTF. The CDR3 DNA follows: TGCGCCAGCAGCTTGGTGGGGACTAGCGGGAGGGCCTCGGGGGCCAACGTCCTGACTTTC.

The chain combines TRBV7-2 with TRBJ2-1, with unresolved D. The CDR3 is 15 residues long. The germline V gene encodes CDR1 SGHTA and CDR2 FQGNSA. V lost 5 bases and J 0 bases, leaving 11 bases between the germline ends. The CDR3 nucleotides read TGTGCCAGCAGCCCAACAAGATACTCCTACAATGAGCAGTTCTTC. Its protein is CASSPTRYSYNEQFF.

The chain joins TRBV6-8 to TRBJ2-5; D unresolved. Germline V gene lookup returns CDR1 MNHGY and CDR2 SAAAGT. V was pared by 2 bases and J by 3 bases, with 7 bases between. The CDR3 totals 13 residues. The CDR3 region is CASSYRQKETQYF. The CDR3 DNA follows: TGTGCCAGCAGTTACAGGCAGAAAGAGACCCAGTACTTC.

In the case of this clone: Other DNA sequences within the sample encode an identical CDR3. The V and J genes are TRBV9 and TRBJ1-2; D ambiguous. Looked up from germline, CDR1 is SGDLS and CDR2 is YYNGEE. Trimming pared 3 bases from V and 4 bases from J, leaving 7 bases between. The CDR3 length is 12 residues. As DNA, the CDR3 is TGTGCCAGCAGCGCGCTTGGCTATGGCTACACCTTC. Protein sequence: CASSALGYGYTF.

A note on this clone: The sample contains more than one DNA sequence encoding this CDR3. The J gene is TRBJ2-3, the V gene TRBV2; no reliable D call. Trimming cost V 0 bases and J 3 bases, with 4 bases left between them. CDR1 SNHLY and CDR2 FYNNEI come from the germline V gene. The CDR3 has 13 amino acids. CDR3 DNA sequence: TGTGCCAGCAGTGAAGCGGCGACAGATACGCAGTATTTT. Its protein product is CASSEAATDTQYF.

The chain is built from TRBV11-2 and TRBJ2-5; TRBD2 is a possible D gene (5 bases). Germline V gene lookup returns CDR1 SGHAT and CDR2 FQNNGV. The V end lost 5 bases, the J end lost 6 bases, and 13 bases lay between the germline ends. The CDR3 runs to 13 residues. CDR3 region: CASSREGIQTQYF. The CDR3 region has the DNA TGTGCCAGCAGCCGCGAGGGCATCCAGACCCAGTACTTC.

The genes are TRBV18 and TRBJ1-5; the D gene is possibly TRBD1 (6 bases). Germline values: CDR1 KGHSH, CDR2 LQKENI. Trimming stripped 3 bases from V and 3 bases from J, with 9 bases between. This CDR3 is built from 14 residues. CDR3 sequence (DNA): TGTGCCAGCTCACCGGCAGGGGACAATCAGCCCCAGCATTTT. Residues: CASSPAGDNQPQHF.